This T cell receptor (beta chain) was sequenced for a study of T cells in Graves' hyperthyroidism and ophthalmopathy (dated by TCRdb to about 2019). Broadly, across the study: Peripheral blood samples were taken at the time of initial diagnosis, prior to any treatment. In more than five Graves' hyperthyroidism patients, the study also compared T-cell repertoires from thyroid tissue with T-cell repertoires from blood. After sampling, hyperthyroidism patients received methimazole starting at 30 mg daily, and ophthalmopathy patients received high-dose intravenous methylprednisolone. The roughly 91 discovery patients were randomly divided into training and test sets at a 7:3 ratio. Whether ophthalmopathy could be predicted prospectively was tested in an independent validation cohort made up of 18 to 20 hyperthyroidism patients plus 17 patients who later progressed to ophthalmopathy. TCR V-J signatures able to tell the groups apart were searched for in a discovery cohort of more than 90 patients, of whom over 40 had Graves' ophthalmopathy and about 60 had stable Graves' hyperthyroidism. TCR Vbeta CDR3 sequencing of 130 to 150 peripheral blood samples (over 40 ophthalmopathy, 70 to 85 hyperthyroidism and approximately 17 progressor patients) is reported in the paper. Paper-wide results and their limitations: No statistical method was used to fix the sample size in advance, and group allocation was not hidden from the investigators. During validation, the model predicted progression to ophthalmopathy a median of around 6 months ahead of onset, with 60% to 71% sensitivity and 72% to 80% specificity. Most expanded thyroid clonotypes (frequency above 0.001) were also detected in blood, a finding suggesting that blood repertoires may reflect thyroid immune responses. A model built on a 13 V-J signature distinguished ophthalmopathy from stable hyperthyroidism, reaching 85% to 90% sensitivity and 81.08% specificity in cross-validation and 80%/75% in testing.

For this clonotype: It has no known antigen specificity. No much larger clone is present one base from it, and per-base qualities are unavailable.

TCR beta CDR3 regions were amplified from RNA transcripts. The TCR CDR3 was subjected to a first round of RT-PCR using the HTBI primer set and the Qiagen OneStep RT-PCR kit. A second multiplex PCR round built the libraries, followed by size selection and purification. The libraries were sequenced on an Illumina HiSeq2000 using paired-end 100 bp reads. In the original analysis: SOAPnuke was used to process the raw data, removing reads that contained adapters or uncalled bases, had a mean Phred below 15, or lacked an exact match to the constant primer or identifier. High-quality paired reads were merged with COPE v1.2.5, and unique nucleotide sequences were defined as clonotypes. MiTCR v1.1 was used to align the clonotypes against IMGT TRBV, TRBD and TRBJ reference segments. The analysis included only V-J combinations with a frequency above 0.0001, which together covered around 99% of the repertoires. A TCS score was defined as the ratio of F50 (clonal expansion) to E x V (chaos), with BLOSUM62-based TCRdist applied between CDR3 peptides within each V-J. Welch's t-statistics and random forest reduced several hundred V-J features to 10 to 15, which were used in a naive Bayes classifier (R e1071). TCRdb ran its own pipeline on the public reads, namely fastp trimming at Q25 and MiXCR clone calling, and kept in-frame beta chains. Under each unique CDR3 protein, matching rows form one entry showing the most common genes and DNA. V and J calls and clone size were set by TCRdb, not the authors. Counted in this sample were roughly 750,000 distinct CDR3 sequences; 15% to 20% of them appeared once. Around 7.7% of the sample comes from the top ten.

Compared with germline, V lacks 5 bases and J lacks 5 bases; bases without a gene match: 9. CDR3 length: 15 amino acids, cysteine to phenylalanine. CDR3 DNA only is kept here, 45 bases in frame from base 1. Based on the germline V gene, the CDR1 and CDR2 sequences are SNHLY and FYNNEI. Graves' hyperthyroidism was defined as stable when no progression to ophthalmopathy occurred over 18 months of follow-up. Hyperthyroidism patients were newly diagnosed, had a disease duration of under 2 months, and were aged 18 to 65 years. The study excluded patients with uncontrolled infections, other autoimmune diseases, pregnancy or lactation. Diagnoses were based on clinical symptoms, serum thyroxine and TRAb, thyroid ultrasound and orbital computed tomography. PBMCs were isolated from 10 ml of fresh peripheral blood by Ficoll-Paque density gradient centrifugation. Total RNA was extracted with Trizol reagent, and quality was checked on an Agilent 2100 Bioanalyzer.

This TCR was sampled from a man younger than 35 with Graves' hyperthyroidism. Sequenced input: blood. The chain was built from TRBV2 and TRBJ1-1; 9 bases in between match TRBD1. The nucleotides read TGTGCCAGCAGTCCACAGGGGGCGGGACAAACTGAAGCTTTCTTT. Its coded protein is CASSPQGAGQTEAFF. Where the CDR3 stops, the reference TRBV2 and TRBJ1-1 genes take over; the full variable domain is EPEVTQTPSHQVTQMGQEVILRCVPISNHLYFYWYRQILGQKVEFLVSFYNNEISEKSEIFDDQFSVERPDGSNFTLKIRSTKLEDSAMYFCASSPQGAGQTEAFFGQGTRLTVV.